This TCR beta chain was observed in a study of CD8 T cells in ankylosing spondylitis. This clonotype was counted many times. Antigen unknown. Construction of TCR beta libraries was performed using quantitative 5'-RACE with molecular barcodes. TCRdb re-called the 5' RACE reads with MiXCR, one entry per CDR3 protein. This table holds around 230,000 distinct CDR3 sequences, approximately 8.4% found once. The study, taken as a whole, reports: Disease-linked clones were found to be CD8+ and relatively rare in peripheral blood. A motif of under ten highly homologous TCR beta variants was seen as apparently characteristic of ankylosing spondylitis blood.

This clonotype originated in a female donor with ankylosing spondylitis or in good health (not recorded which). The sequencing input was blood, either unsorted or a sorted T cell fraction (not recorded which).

CDR3 amino acids: CASSLGTGNSPLHF. The CDR3 DNA follows: TGTGCCAGCAGTTTAGGGACAGGGAATTCACCCCTCCACTTT. The V call is TRBV12-3 or TRBV12-4, the J call TRBJ1-6; 8 bases match TRBD1. The trim removed 1 base at V and 7 bases at J, leaving 0 bases unmatched. The CDR3 consists of 14 residues.